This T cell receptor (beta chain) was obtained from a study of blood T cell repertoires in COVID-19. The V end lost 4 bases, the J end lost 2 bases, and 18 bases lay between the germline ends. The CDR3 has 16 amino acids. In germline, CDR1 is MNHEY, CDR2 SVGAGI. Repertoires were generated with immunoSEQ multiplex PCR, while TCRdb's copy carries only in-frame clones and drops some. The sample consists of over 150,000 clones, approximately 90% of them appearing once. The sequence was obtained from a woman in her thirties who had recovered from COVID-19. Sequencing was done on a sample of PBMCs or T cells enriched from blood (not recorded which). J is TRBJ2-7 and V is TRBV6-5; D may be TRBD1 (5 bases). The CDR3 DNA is TGTGCCAGCAGTTCCCCTTTTCAGACAGATACCTACGAGCAGTACTTC. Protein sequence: CASSSPFQTDTYEQYF.